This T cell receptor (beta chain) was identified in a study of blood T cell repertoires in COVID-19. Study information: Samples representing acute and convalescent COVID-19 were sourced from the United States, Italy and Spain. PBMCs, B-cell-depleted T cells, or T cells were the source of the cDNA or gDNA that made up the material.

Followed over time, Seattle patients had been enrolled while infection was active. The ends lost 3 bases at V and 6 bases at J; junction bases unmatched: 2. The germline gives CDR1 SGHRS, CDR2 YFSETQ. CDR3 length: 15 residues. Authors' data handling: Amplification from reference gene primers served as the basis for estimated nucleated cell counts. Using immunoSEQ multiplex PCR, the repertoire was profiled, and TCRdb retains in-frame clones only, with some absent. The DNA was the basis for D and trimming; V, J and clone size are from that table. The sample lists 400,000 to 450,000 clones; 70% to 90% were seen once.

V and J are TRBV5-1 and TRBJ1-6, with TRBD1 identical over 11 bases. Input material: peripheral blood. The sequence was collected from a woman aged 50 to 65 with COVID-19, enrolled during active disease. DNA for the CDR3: TGCGCCAGCAGCTGGGGACAGGGGGGTAATTCACCCCTCCACTTT. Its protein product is CASSWGQGGNSPLHF.